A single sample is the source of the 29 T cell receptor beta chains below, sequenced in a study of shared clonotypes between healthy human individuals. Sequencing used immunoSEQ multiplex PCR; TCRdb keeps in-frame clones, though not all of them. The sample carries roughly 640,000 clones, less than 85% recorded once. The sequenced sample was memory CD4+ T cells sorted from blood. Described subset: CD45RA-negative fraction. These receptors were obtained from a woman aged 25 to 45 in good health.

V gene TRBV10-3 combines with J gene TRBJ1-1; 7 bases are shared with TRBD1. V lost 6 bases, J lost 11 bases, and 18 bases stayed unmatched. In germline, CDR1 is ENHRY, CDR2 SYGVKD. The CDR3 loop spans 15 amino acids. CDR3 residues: CAISDPGQPKNGAFF. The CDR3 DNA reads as TGTGCCATCAGCGACCCGGGACAGCCCAAAAATGGGGCTTTCTTT.

In DNA, the CDR3 is TGTGCCAGCAGGGTACTAGCGGGTGAGCAGTACTTC. Protein sequence: CASRVLAGEQYF. V usage is TRBV5-4 and J usage is TRBJ2-7, with TRBD2 matching over 9 bases. CDR1 SGHNT and CDR2 YYREEE come from the germline V gene (reference sequence). The CDR3 totals 12 residues. Trimming removed 5 bases from V and 7 bases from J; junction bases left unmatched: 4.

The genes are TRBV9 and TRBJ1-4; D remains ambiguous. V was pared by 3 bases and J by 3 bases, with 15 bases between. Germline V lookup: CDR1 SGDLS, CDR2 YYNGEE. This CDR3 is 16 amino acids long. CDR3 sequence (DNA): TGTGCCAGCAGCGCCCCTTCCTCGTCGGCTAATGAAAAACTGTTTTTT. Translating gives CASSAPSSSANEKLFF.

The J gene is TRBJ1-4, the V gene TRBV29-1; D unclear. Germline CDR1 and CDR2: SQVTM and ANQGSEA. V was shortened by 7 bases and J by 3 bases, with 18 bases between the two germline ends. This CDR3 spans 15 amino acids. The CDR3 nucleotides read TGCAGCGCCACGGCCTTTTTGAGGCCTAATGAAAAACTGTTTTTT. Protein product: CSATAFLRPNEKLFF. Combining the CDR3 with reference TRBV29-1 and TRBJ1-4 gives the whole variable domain SAVISQKPSRDICQRGTSLTIQCQVDSQVTMMFWYRQQPGQSLTLIATANQGSEATYESGFVIDKFPISRPNLTFSTLTVSNMSPEDSSIYLCSATAFLRPNEKLFFGSGTQLSVL.

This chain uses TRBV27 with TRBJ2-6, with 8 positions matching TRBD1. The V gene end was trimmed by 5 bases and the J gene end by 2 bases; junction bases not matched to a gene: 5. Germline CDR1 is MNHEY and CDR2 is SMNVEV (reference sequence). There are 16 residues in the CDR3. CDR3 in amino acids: CASSPMTGAGANVLTF. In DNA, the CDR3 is TGTGCCAGCAGTCCGATGACAGGGGCTGGGGCCAACGTCCTGACTTTC.

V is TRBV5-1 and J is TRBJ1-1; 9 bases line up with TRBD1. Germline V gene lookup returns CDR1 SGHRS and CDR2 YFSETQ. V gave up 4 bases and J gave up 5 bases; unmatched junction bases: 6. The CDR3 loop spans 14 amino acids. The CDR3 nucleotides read TGCGCCAGCAGCCCCGGGACAGGGAGGACTGAAGCTTTCTTT. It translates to CASSPGTGRTEAFF.

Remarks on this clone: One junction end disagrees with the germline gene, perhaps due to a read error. The CDR3 DNA reads as TGCGCCAGCAGACAATGGGACACCCCGGGAGATACGCAGTATTTT. Residues: CASRQWDTPGDTQYF. The chain uses TRBV23-1 and TRBJ2-3; D is possibly TRBD1 (6 bases). TRBV23-1 is classed as an ORF, of uncertain function. The CDR3 is 15 amino acids.

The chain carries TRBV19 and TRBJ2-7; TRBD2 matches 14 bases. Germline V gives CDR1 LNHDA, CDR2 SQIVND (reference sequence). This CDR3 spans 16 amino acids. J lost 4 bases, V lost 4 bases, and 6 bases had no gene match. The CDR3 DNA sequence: TGTGCCAGTAGTAACCCCGGGACTAGCGGGAGTTACGAGCAGTACTTC. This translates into CASSNPGTSGSYEQYF. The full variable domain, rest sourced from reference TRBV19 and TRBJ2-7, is DGGITQSPKYLFRKEGQNVTLSCEQNLNHDAMYWYRQDPGQGLRLIYYSQIVNDFQKGDIAEGYSVSREKKESFPLTVTSAQKNPTAFYLCASSNPGTSGSYEQYFGPGTRLTVT.

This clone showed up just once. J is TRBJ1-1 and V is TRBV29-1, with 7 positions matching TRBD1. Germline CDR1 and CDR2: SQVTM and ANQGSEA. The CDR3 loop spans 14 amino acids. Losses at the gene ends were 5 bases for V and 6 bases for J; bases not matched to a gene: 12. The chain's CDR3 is CSVTQTGRKAEAFF. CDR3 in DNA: TGCAGCGTTACCCAGACAGGGCGGAAGGCTGAAGCTTTCTTT.

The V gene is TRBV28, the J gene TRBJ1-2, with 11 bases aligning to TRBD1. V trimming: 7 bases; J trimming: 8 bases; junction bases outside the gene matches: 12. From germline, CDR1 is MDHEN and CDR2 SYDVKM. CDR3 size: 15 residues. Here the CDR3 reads CASNLEDRGRRGYTF. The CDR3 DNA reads TGTGCCAGCAACCTTGAGGACAGGGGGCGCCGGGGCTACACCTTC.

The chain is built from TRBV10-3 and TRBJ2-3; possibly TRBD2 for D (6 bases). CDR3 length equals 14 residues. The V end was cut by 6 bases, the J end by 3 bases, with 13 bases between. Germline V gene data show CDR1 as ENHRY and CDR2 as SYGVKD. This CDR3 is CAISFGRGTDTQYF. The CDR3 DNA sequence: TGTGCCATCAGCTTTGGCCGGGGGACAGATACGCAGTATTTT.

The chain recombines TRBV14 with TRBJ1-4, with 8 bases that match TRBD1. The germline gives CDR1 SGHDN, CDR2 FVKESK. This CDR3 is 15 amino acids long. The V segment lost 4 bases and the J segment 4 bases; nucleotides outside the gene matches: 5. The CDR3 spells CASSPRTGSNEKLFF. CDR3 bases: TGTGCCAGCAGCCCCCGGACAGGGAGTAATGAAAAACTGTTTTTT.

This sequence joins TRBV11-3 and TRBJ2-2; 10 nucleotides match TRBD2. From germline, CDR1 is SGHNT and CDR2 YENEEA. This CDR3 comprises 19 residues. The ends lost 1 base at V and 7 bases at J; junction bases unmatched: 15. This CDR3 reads CASSLVFSGRYRSGGELFF. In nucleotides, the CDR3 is TGTGCCAGCAGCTTAGTGTTTAGCGGGAGGTACCGAAGTGGCGGGGAGCTGTTTTTT.

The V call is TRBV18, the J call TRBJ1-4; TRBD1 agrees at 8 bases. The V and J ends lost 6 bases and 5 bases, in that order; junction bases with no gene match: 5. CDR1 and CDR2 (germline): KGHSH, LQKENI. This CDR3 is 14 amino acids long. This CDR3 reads CASSGTGTNEKLFF. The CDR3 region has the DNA TGTGCCAGCTCGGGGACAGGAACGAATGAAAAACTGTTTTTT.

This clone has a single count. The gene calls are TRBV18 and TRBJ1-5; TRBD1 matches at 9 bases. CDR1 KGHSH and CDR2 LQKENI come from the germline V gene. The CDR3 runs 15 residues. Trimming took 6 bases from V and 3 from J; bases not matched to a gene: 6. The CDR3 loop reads CASSPTGGVNQPQHF. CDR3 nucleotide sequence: TGTGCCAGCTCCCCGACAGGGGGAGTCAATCAGCCCCAGCATTTT.

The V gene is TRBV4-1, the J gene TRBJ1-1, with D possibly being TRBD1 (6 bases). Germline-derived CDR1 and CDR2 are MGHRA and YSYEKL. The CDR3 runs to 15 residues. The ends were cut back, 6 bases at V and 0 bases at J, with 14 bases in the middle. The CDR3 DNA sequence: TGCGCCAGCAGGGAGGGGGACTTCATGAACACTGAAGCTTTCTTT. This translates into CASREGDFMNTEAFF.

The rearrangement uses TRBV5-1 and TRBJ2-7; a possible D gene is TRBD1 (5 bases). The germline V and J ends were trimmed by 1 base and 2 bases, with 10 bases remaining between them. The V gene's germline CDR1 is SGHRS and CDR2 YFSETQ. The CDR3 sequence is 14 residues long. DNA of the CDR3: TGCGCCAGCAGCTTGCAGGGCGGACCCTACGAGCAGTACTTC. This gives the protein CASSLQGGPYEQYF. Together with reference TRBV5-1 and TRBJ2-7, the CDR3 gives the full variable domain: KAGVTQTPRYLIKTRGQQVTLSCSPISGHRSVSWYQQTPGQGLQFLFEYFSETQRNKGNFPGRFSGRQFSNSRSEMNVSTLELGDSALYLCASSLQGGPYEQYFGPGTRLTVT.

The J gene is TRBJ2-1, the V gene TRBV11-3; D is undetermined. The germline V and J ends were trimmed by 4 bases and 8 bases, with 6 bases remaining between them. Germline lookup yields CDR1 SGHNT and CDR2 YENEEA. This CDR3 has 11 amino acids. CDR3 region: CASSSRDEQFF. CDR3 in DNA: TGTGCCAGCAGCTCGCGTGATGAGCAGTTCTTC.

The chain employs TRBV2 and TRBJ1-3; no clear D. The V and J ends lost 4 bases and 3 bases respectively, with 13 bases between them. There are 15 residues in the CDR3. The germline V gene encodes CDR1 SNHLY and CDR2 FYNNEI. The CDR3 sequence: CASSVGSTGGNTIYF. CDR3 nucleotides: TGTGCCAGCAGTGTCGGGTCGACTGGTGGAAACACCATATATTTT.

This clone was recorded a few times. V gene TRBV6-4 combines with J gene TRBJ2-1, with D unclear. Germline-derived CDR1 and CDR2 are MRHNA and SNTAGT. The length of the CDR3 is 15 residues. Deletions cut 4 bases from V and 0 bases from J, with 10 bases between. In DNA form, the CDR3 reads TGTGCCAGCAGTGCTGTGGGTAACTCCTACAATGAGCAGTTCTTC. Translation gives CASSAVGNSYNEQFF.

The CDR3 coding sequence is TGTGCCAGCAGTGAAGCCGCGACAGGGGTCTACGAGCAGTACTTC. Translated: CASSEAATGVYEQYF. This chain uses TRBV2 with TRBJ2-7; 8 nucleotides agree with TRBD1. The CDR3 contains 15 residues. V shed 0 bases and J 3 bases; nucleotides not matched to a gene: 4. Germline loops: CDR1 SNHLY, CDR2 FYNNEI.

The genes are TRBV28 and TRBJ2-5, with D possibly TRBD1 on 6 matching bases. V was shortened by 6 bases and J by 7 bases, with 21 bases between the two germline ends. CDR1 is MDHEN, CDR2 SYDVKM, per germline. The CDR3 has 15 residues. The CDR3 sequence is CASSSTGTPFGTQYF. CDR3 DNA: TGTGCCAGCAGCTCCACCGGGACACCATTTGGGACCCAGTACTTC.

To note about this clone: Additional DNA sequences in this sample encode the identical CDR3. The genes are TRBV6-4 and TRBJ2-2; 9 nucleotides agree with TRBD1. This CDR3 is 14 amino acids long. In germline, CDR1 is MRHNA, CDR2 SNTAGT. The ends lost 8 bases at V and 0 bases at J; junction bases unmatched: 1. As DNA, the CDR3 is TGTGCCAGCCGGACAGGGGCGAACACCGGGGAGCTGTTTTTT. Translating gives CASRTGANTGELFF.

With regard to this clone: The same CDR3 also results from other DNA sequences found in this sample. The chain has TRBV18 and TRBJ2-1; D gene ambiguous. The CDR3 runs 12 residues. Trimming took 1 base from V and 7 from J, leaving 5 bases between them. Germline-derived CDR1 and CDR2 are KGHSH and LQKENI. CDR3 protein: CASSPRENEQFF. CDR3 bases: TGTGCCAGCTCACCACGCGAGAATGAGCAGTTCTTC. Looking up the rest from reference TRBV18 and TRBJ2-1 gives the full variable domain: NAGVMQNPRHLVRRRGQEARLRCSPMKGHSHVYWYRQLPEEGLKFMVYLQKENIIDESGMPKERFSAEFPKEGPSILRIQQVVRGDSAAYFCASSPRENEQFFGPGTRLTVL.

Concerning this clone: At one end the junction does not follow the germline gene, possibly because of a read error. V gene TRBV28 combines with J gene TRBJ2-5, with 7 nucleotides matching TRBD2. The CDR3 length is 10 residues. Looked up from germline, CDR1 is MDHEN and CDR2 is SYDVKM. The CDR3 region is CASSTSAKHF. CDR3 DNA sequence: TGTGCCAGCAGTACTAGCGCGAAACACTTC.

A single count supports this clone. Here the CDR3 DNA reads TGCGCCAGCAGCCCCCCGGGCAACTATGGCTACACCTTC. Protein product: CASSPPGNYGYTF. The V call is TRBV5-1, the J call TRBJ1-2, with D unresolved. The germline CDR1 and CDR2 sequences are SGHRS and YFSETQ. The germline V and J ends were trimmed by 4 bases and 2 bases, with 9 bases remaining between them. This CDR3 region has 13 residues.

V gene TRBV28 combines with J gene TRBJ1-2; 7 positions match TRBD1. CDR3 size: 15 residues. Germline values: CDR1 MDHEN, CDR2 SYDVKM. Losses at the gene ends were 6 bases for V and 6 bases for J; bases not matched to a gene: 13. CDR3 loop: CASSLFRGILDGYTF. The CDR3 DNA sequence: TGTGCCAGCAGCCTCTTCAGGGGGATCCTTGATGGCTACACCTTC.

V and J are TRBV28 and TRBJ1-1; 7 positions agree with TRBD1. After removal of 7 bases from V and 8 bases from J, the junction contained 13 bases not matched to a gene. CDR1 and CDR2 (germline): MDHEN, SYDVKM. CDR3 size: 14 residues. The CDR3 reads CASNLHQGGAEAFF. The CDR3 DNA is TGTGCCAGCAATCTCCACCAGGGGGGGGCAGAAGCTTTCTTT.

The CDR3 is CASSSSGASNQPQHF. The CDR3 coding sequence is TGTGCCAGCAGTTCGTCGGGGGCGAGCAATCAGCCCCAGCATTTT. The J gene is TRBJ1-5, the V gene TRBV6-6, with a possible D match to TRBD1 (6 bases). The CDR3 length is 15 residues. The germline CDR1 and CDR2 sequences are MNHNY and SVGAGI (reference sequence). Deletions cut 4 bases from V and 1 base from J, with 11 bases between.